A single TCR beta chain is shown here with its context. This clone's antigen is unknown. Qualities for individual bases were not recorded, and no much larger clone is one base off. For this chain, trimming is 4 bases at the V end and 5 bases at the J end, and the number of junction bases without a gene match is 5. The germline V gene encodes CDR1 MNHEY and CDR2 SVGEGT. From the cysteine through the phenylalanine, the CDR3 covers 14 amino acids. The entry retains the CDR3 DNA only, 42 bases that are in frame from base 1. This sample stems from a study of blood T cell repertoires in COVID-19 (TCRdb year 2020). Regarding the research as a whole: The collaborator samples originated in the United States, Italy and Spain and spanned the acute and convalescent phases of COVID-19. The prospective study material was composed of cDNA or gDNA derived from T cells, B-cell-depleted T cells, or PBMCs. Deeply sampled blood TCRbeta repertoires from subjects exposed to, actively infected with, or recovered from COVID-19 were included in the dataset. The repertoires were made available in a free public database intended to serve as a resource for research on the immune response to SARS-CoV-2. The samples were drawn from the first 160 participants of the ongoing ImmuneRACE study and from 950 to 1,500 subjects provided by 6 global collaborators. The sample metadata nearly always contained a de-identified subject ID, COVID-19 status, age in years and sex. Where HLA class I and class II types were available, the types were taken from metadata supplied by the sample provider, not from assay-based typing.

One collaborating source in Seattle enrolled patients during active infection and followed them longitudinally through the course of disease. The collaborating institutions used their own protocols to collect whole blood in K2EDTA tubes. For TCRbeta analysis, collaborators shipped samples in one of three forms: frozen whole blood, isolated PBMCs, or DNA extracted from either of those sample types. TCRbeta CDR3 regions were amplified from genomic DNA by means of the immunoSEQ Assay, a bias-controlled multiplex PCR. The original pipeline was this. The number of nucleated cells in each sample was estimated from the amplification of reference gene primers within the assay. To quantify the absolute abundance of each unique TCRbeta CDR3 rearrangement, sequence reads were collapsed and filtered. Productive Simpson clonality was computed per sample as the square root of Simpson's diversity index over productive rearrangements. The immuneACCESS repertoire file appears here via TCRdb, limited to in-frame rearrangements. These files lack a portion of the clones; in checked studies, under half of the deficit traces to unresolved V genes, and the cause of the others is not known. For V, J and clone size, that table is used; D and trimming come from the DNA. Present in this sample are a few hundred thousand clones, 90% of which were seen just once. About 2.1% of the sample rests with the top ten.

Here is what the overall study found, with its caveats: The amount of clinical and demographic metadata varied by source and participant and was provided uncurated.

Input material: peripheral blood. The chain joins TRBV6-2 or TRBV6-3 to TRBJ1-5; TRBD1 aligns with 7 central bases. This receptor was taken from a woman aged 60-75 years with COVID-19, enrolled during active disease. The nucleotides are TGTGCCAGCAGTTGGAGGGGGCGAGATCAGCCCCAGCATTTT. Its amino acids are CASSWRGRDQPQHF.